These 4 T cell receptor beta chains were sequenced from one sample in a study of blood T cell repertoires in COVID-19. Sequencing was performed with immunoSEQ multiplex PCR; in TCRdb, only in-frame clones are kept and a portion is missing. The table has 150,000 to 200,000 clones, approximately 87% seen once. Material: peripheral blood. Receptor source: a woman aged 70-85 years with COVID-19, enrolled during active disease.

The chain uses TRBV10-3 and TRBJ1-1; D gene uncertain. The CDR3 totals 14 residues. Germline-derived CDR1 and CDR2 are ENHRY and SYGVKD. The V end was cut by 0 bases, the J end by 10 bases, with 15 bases between. The CDR3 reads CAISESGPEGAAFF. The CDR3 nucleotides read TGTGCCATCAGTGAGTCGGGCCCCGAGGGAGCAGCTTTCTTT.

CDR3 DNA sequence: TGCGCCAGCAGCCCGAACTCTGACAGGCTAAGGGGAGTTCTGGCTGGCTACACCTTC. Amino acids: CASSPNSDRLRGVLAGYTF. The chain has TRBV5-1 and TRBJ1-2; weak D call: TRBD1 (6 bases). The V end lost 4 bases, the J end lost 7 bases, and 32 bases lay between the germline ends. CDR1 and CDR2 from the germline V gene are SGHRS and YFSETQ. The CDR3 has 19 residues.

The V call is TRBV28, the J call TRBJ1-2, with D unresolved. CDR3 length: 12 amino acids. The germline V and J ends were trimmed by 11 bases and 4 bases, with 14 bases remaining between them. From germline, CDR1 is MDHEN and CDR2 SYDVKM. CDR3 in amino acids: CAAHRLGYGYTF. The CDR3 DNA reads TGTGCCGCCCATCGGCTAGGCTATGGCTACACCTTC.

The rearrangement links TRBV30 to TRBJ2-3; tentatively, D is TRBD2 (6 bases). V lost 5 bases and J lost 5, with 14 bases in between. The CDR3 length is 13 residues. Germline CDR1 GTSNPN, CDR2 SVGIG (reference sequence). The CDR3 region has the DNA TGTGCCTGGCTACGGGACTCGGTAGATACGCAGTATTTT. This codes for CAWLRDSVDTQYF.